Listed below are T cell receptor beta chains from one sample, sequenced in a study of response to subunit inactivated influenza vaccine. TCRdb analysed the RT-PCR reads with MiXCR anew, one entry per CDR3 protein. Of around 480,000 distinct CDR3 sequences in the sample, approximately 15% were seen once. Sequences were derived from CD4+ T cells sorted from PBMCs, sampled roughly 24 months after vaccination. These receptor sequences come from a man between 50 and 75 years old who received an inactivated influenza vaccine. CDR3s include the opening cysteine and the closing phenylalanine or tryptophan. A D gene is named only where the DNA matches it firmly. Not all rows give a size; the values are once, few, many and, for expanded clones, a class.

TRBD1,TRBJ1-1,14,.,TRBV6-2/TRBV6-3,CASRTDRENTEAFF,TGTGCCAGCAGAACCGACAGGGAGAACACTGAAGCTTTCTTT
.,TRBJ1-1,15,.,TRBV7-2,CASSPGTQDITEAFF,TGTGCCAGCAGCCCGGGAACGCAGGATATCACTGAAGCTTTCTTT
.,TRBJ2-5,14,.,TRBV28,CASSSGGQDETQYF,TGTGCCAGCAGCTCCGGGGGTCAGGACGAGACCCAGTACTTC
TRBD1,TRBJ1-5,15,few,TRBV7-8,CASSAAGGGGQPQHF,TGTGCCAGCAGCGCAGCAGGGGGCGGAGGTCAGCCCCAGCATTTT
TRBD1,TRBJ2-1,16,few,TRBV14,CASSRLPGQGANEQFF,TGTGCCAGCAGCCGATTACCGGGACAGGGGGCGAATGAGCAGTTCTTC
.,TRBJ2-7,11,many,TRBV20-1,CSASPTHEQYF,TGCAGTGCTAGTCCCACCCACGAGCAGTACTTC
.,TRBJ1-2,16,few,TRBV3-1,CASSQNSGPRSGGYTF,TGTGCCAGCAGCCAGAATTCGGGACCGAGGTCCGGGGGCTACACCTTC
TRBD2,TRBJ2-7,17,.,TRBV6-5,CASSYSIQLAGNYEQYF,TGTGCCAGCAGTTACTCGATCCAACTAGCGGGCAACTACGAGCAGTACTTC
.,TRBJ2-3,15,few,TRBV5-1,CASSQSGGGSDTQYF,TGCGCCAGCAGTCAATCCGGGGGCGGATCAGATACGCAGTATTTT
TRBD1,TRBJ1-3,17,few,TRBV6-5,CASSYLPGTGSGNTIYF,TGTGCCAGCAGTTACCTCCCCGGGACAGGCTCTGGAAACACCATATATTTT
.,TRBJ2-7,11,.,TRBV7-8,CASSLDRAWHF,TGTGCCAGCAGCTTAGACAGGGCCTGGCACTTC
.,TRBJ2-7,15,few,TRBV2,CASSEGGPVLYEQYF,TGTGCCAGCAGTGAGGGGGGACCAGTATTGTACGAGCAGTACTTC
.,TRBJ1-4,13,.,TRBV5-5,CASSLGRNEKLFF,TGTGCCAGCAGCTTGGGCAGAAATGAAAAACTGTTTTTT
.,TRBJ1-5,14,few,TRBV20-1,CSAIQGVRNQPQHF,TGCAGTGCCATTCAGGGAGTCCGCAATCAGCCCCAGCATTTT
.,TRBJ2-3,13,.,TRBV28,CATWTPSTDTQYF,TGTGCCACTTGGACACCGAGCACAGATACGCAGTATTTT
.,TRBJ1-5,14,.,TRBV20-1,CSAGLQGGNQPQHF,TGCAGTGCAGGCTTACAGGGTGGCAATCAGCCCCAGCATTTT
TRBD2,TRBJ2-3,16,few,TRBV20-1,CSARAISGVSTDTQYF,TGCAGTGCTAGAGCTATAAGCGGGGTGAGCACAGATACGCAGTATTTT
.,TRBJ2-5,14,.,TRBV20-1,CSARKSDNQETQYF,TGCAGTGCTAGAAAATCGGACAACCAAGAGACCCAGTACTTC
.,TRBJ2-7,14,.,TRBV6-5,CASSYSDRAGEQYF,TGTGCCAGCAGTTACTCAGACAGGGCGGGGGAGCAGTACTTC
.,TRBJ2-1,15,.,TRBV6-1,CATQVVPSSYNEQFF,TGTGCCACCCAGGTTGTACCAAGCTCCTACAATGAGCAGTTCTTC
.,TRBJ2-5,12,.,TRBV11-2,CASSFFLETQYF,TGTGCCAGCAGCTTCTTCTTGGAGACCCAGTACTTC
.,TRBJ2-7,14,.,TRBV19,CASSMVASSYEQYF,TGTGCCAGTAGTATGGTGGCGAGCTCCTACGAGCAGTACTTC
.,TRBJ2-5,15,few,TRBV4-2,CASSPSGSRLETQYF,TGTGCCAGCAGCCCCTCGGGGTCGCGGTTGGAGACCCAGTACTTC
.,TRBJ1-1,15,few,TRBV29-1,CSVEGGWKANTEAFF,TGCAGCGTTGAAGGGGGTTGGAAGGCGAACACTGAAGCTTTCTTT
TRBD1,TRBJ1-4,16,.,TRBV4-3,CASSEGGGLTNEKLFF,TGCGCCAGCAGCGAAGGAGGGGGCTTAACTAATGAAAAACTGTTTTTT
.,TRBJ1-5,14,few,TRBV20-1,CSARDPVGNQPQHF,TGCAGTGCTAGAGATCCCGTGGGAAATCAGCCCCAGCATTTT
.,TRBJ1-2,13,.,TRBV7-9,CASSGSVGYGYTF,TGTGCCAGCTCTGGGTCCGTGGGCTATGGCTACACCTTC
.,TRBJ2-1,14,few,TRBV24-1,CATSGFSSYNEQFF,TGTGCCACCAGTGGGTTTAGCTCCTACAATGAGCAGTTCTTC
.,TRBJ2-5,13,many,TRBV5-1,CASSWQIQETQYF,TGCGCCAGCAGCTGGCAGATCCAAGAGACCCAGTACTTC
TRBD2,TRBJ2-7,16,.,TRBV19,CASSIAGTSGSYEQYF,TGTGCCAGTAGTATAGCCGGGACTAGCGGGAGCTACGAGCAGTACTTC